This record concerns one T cell receptor beta chain sequence. Its antigen is currently unknown. Generated by immunoSEQ multiplex PCR, the TCRdb table keeps only in-frame clones and is missing some. The repertoire holds about 39,000 clones, with around nine tenths as singletons. The data are from a study of OX40 agonist ivuxolimab in advanced cancers. The CDR3 covers 13 residues. Germline V CDR1 and CDR2: MNHNY, SVGAGI (reference sequence). The V and J ends lost 10 bases and 6 bases respectively, with 15 bases between them. General study findings and limits: Clones of CD4+ and CD8+ blood T cells grew by week 6 at doses of 0.1 to 3.0 mg/kg. Average numbers of expanded clones were greater in CD8+ T cells than in CD4+. Near-lowest levels of clonal expansion characterized partial responders at 0.1-3.0 mg/kg.

The clonotype comes from an adult with an advanced solid tumor such as melanoma, head and neck, liver or kidney cancer. The material sequenced was CD4+ or CD8+ T cells sorted from blood, taken in a trial of the OX40 agonist ivuxolimab. The V call is TRBV6-6, the J call TRBJ2-2, with D possibly TRBD2 on 6 matching bases. This chain's CDR3 is CATRGGRAGELFF. CDR3 DNA sequence: TGTGCCACCCGAGGAGGGCGGGCCGGGGAGCTGTTTTTT.